The source of this TCR beta chain is a study of CD8+ T cells in alopecia areata. Across the study: The share of scalp area affected provided the severity score for treated patients.

Study-wide findings and caveats: Persistence during tofacitinib was seen for many expanded lesional clones in scalp and blood. Normal scalp showed lower clonality than lesional scalp, especially alopecia totalis/universalis.

Notes on this clone: Its antigen is still unknown.

Following extraction, RNA underwent reverse transcription to cDNA, which served as the sequencing template. Clones were sequenced by immunoSEQ multiplex PCR, and TCRdb holds only the in-frame ones, with some missing. Of 150,000 to 200,000 clones in the sample, more than 55% were seen once. This CDR3 is 13 amino acids long. Trimming removed 7 bases from V and 6 bases from J, with 13 bases in between. Germline values: CDR1 MDHEN, CDR2 SYDVKM. Treatment of the sample: oral pan-JAK inhibitor, 5-10 mg twice daily. The chain couples TRBV28 to TRBJ1-5; D uncertain. Material: CD4+ T cells sorted from blood, obtained around week 49, from a patient treated with tofacitinib. This receptor was identified in a human donor with alopecia areata. The CDR3 coding sequence is TGTGCCAGCATCTCCGGGTCCCTTCAGCCCCAGCATTTT. It is translated as CASISGSLQPQHF.